This is a list of T cell receptor beta chains from one sample in a study of somatic mutations in cytotoxic T cells in rheumatoid arthritis. The method was immunoSEQ multiplex PCR; TCRdb's version includes in-frame clones alone and lacks a portion of them. The table lists thousands of clones, about nine tenths of them singletons. Sequencing was performed on CD8+ T cells sorted from blood. Receptors were obtained from a man between 40 and 49 years old with rheumatoid arthritis. Each CDR3 is given with its conserved first and last residue. Fields, in order: clone size, D gene, V gene, J gene, CDR3 protein, CDR3 DNA. The D gene is left open where the match is weak. The size field is filled for only some rows; it gives once, few, many or a size class.

clone_size: .
d_call: .
v_call: TRBV27
j_call: TRBJ1-6
cdr3_aa: CASSLSARGSPLHF
cdr3_nt: TGTGCCAGCAGTTTATCAGCCCGGGGATCACCCCTCCACTTT

clone_size: once
d_call: .
v_call: TRBV2
j_call: TRBJ2-5
cdr3_aa: CASSGGRLGQETQYF
cdr3_nt: TGTGCCAGCAGTGGAGGGAGGCTAGGGCAAGAGACCCAGTACTTC

clone_size: .
d_call: TRBD1
v_call: TRBV11-3
j_call: TRBJ1-2
cdr3_aa: CASSLGTGDGYTF
cdr3_nt: TGTGCCAGCAGCTTAGGGACAGGGGATGGCTACACCTTC

clone_size: .
d_call: TRBD1
v_call: TRBV29-1
j_call: TRBJ2-3
cdr3_aa: CSADEDRGLYTQYF
cdr3_nt: TGCAGCGCTGATGAGGACAGGGGGCTTTATACGCAGTATTTT

clone_size: .
d_call: TRBD1
v_call: TRBV10-3
j_call: TRBJ1-2
cdr3_aa: CAITEDRVGYGYTF
cdr3_nt: TGTGCCATCACCGAGGACAGGGTTGGCTATGGCTACACCTTC

clone_size: .
d_call: .
v_call: TRBV6-5
j_call: TRBJ2-7
cdr3_aa: CASSPQGYEQYF
cdr3_nt: TGTGCCAGCAGTCCACAGGGTTATGAGCAGTACTTC

clone_size: few
d_call: .
v_call: TRBV27
j_call: TRBJ2-1
cdr3_aa: CASSVVSGYNEQFF
cdr3_nt: TGTGCCAGCAGTGTGGTATCAGGTTACAATGAGCAGTTCTTC

clone_size: .
d_call: TRBD1
v_call: TRBV2
j_call: TRBJ2-3
cdr3_aa: CASSGGQGADTQYF
cdr3_nt: TGTGCCAGCAGTGGGGGACAGGGGGCAGATACGCAGTATTTT

clone_size: .
d_call: TRBD1
v_call: TRBV28
j_call: TRBJ2-2
cdr3_aa: CASSLISSLPGGIYTGELFF
cdr3_nt: TGTGCCAGCAGTCTTATTAGCTCCCTCCCAGGGGGCATATACACCGGGGAGCTGTTTTTT

clone_size: .
d_call: .
v_call: TRBV7-8
j_call: TRBJ2-5
cdr3_aa: CASSEHPLEQETQYF
cdr3_nt: TGTGCCAGCAGCGAACATCCACTAGAGCAAGAGACCCAGTACTTC

clone_size: once
d_call: .
v_call: TRBV6-1
j_call: TRBJ1-5
cdr3_aa: CASSGGMWNPQPQHF
cdr3_nt: TGTGCCAGCAGTGGAGGGATGTGGAACCCTCAGCCCCAGCATTTT

clone_size: .
d_call: TRBD2
v_call: TRBV7-3
j_call: TRBJ2-1
cdr3_aa: CASSPGTSGGTYNEQFF
cdr3_nt: TGTGCCAGCAGTCCCGGGACTAGCGGGGGGACCTACAATGAGCAGTTCTTC

clone_size: .
d_call: .
v_call: TRBV19
j_call: TRBJ1-5
cdr3_aa: CASSFGPRDTMDQPQHF
cdr3_nt: TGTGCCAGTAGTTTCGGACCAAGGGACACCATGGATCAGCCCCAGCATTTT

clone_size: .
d_call: .
v_call: TRBV6-1
j_call: TRBJ1-3
cdr3_aa: CASSEVGRGSGNTIYF
cdr3_nt: TGTGCCAGCAGTGAAGTGGGAAGGGGCTCTGGAAACACCATATATTTT

clone_size: .
d_call: .
v_call: TRBV4-1
j_call: TRBJ2-3
cdr3_aa: CASSQSAGAKDADTQYF
cdr3_nt: TGCGCCAGCAGCCAGTCGGCGGGGGCCAAAGATGCAGATACGCAGTATTTT

clone_size: .
d_call: .
v_call: TRBV4-2
j_call: TRBJ2-3
cdr3_aa: CASSLYSRSTDTQYF
cdr3_nt: TGTGCCAGCAGCCTATACTCTAGGTCCACAGATACGCAGTATTTT

clone_size: .
d_call: .
v_call: TRBV11-1
j_call: TRBJ2-1
cdr3_aa: CASSFQNEQFF
cdr3_nt: TGTGCCAGCAGCTTTCAGAATGAGCAGTTCTTC

clone_size: few
d_call: .
v_call: TRBV28
j_call: TRBJ2-6
cdr3_aa: CASRTDSDLPGANVLTF
cdr3_nt: TGTGCCAGCAGGACTGACAGCGACCTCCCTGGGGCCAACGTCCTGACTTTC

clone_size: .
d_call: .
v_call: TRBV7-8
j_call: TRBJ1-1
cdr3_aa: CASNSIREQSTEAFF
cdr3_nt: TGTGCCAGCAACTCAATCAGGGAACAGTCGACTGAAGCTTTCTTT

clone_size: .
d_call: TRBD1
v_call: TRBV5-1
j_call: TRBJ1-5
cdr3_aa: CASSEGGKNQPQHF
cdr3_nt: TGCGCCAGCAGCGAAGGGGGCAAGAATCAGCCCCAGCATTTT

clone_size: .
d_call: .
v_call: TRBV4-2
j_call: TRBJ1-5
cdr3_aa: CASSLFGGFHAQHF
cdr3_nt: TGTGCCAGCAGCCTTTTCGGCGGGTTCCATGCCCAGCATTTT

clone_size: .
d_call: .
v_call: TRBV13
j_call: TRBJ2-7
cdr3_aa: CASSLGPQGYEQYF
cdr3_nt: TGTGCCAGCAGTTTAGGACCGCAGGGCTACGAGCAGTACTTC

clone_size: .
d_call: TRBD1
v_call: TRBV9
j_call: TRBJ2-2
cdr3_aa: CASSAPPGQPSRLSGGELFF
cdr3_nt: TGTGCCAGCAGCGCCCCACCGGGACAGCCCTCGAGGTTGTCGGGCGGGGAGCTGTTTTTT

clone_size: .
d_call: .
v_call: TRBV11-1
j_call: TRBJ2-3
cdr3_aa: CASSSSISPDTQYF
cdr3_nt: TGTGCCAGCAGCTCGTCTATCTCCCCAGATACGCAGTATTTT

clone_size: .
d_call: TRBD2
v_call: TRBV7-2
j_call: TRBJ2-2
cdr3_aa: CASSPDWDSGGLNTGELFF
cdr3_nt: TGTGCCAGCAGCCCAGACTGGGATAGCGGGGGGTTGAACACCGGGGAGCTGTTTTTT

clone_size: .
d_call: TRBD1
v_call: TRBV7-6
j_call: TRBJ1-5
cdr3_aa: CASSSDRGLGQPQHF
cdr3_nt: TGTGCCAGCAGCTCGGACAGGGGGCTAGGTCAGCCCCAGCATTTT

clone_size: .
d_call: .
v_call: TRBV5-1
j_call: TRBJ2-1
cdr3_aa: CASSLIQGLYNEQFF
cdr3_nt: TGCGCCAGCAGCTTGATACAGGGATTATACAATGAGCAGTTCTTC

clone_size: .
d_call: .
v_call: TRBV28
j_call: TRBJ1-2
cdr3_aa: CASRRQEANYGYTF
cdr3_nt: TGTGCCAGCAGGAGACAGGAAGCTAACTATGGCTACACCTTC

clone_size: .
d_call: .
v_call: TRBV7-2
j_call: TRBJ2-3
cdr3_aa: CASSLGGGALDTQYF
cdr3_nt: TGTGCCAGCAGCTTAGGTGGGGGCGCGTTAGATACGCAGTATTTT

clone_size: .
d_call: .
v_call: TRBV9
j_call: TRBJ2-1
cdr3_aa: CASSPQGSSHNEQFF
cdr3_nt: TGTGCCAGCAGCCCCCAGGGGTCCAGCCACAATGAGCAGTTCTTC